The clone carrying this T cell receptor beta chain has a handful of counts. The antigen remains undetermined. Mouse germline and gene names are used. Read sequence stops 4 residues before the CDR3 end, and the germline J gene provides the missing end. The sequencing template was cDNA reverse transcribed from extracted RNA. Produced via immunoSEQ multiplex PCR; TCRdb's table is partial and in-frame only. Found here are over 15,000 clones, no singletons; the ten largest cover 31%. The data belong to a study of CD8+ T cells in alopecia areata. Study summary: Transfer of skin from approximately 6-12-month-old C3H/HeJ graft donors with spontaneous alopecia was made to roughly 7-11-week-old female C3H/HeJ mice. Study-wide findings and caveats: Mouse data revealed clearer TCR sharing than patient data did, a gap possibly tied to HLA. Scalp sequencing captures resident alphabeta T cells of normal skin too. It was lesional scalp, especially alopecia totalis/universalis, that showed higher clonality than normal scalp.

It was with CD4, CD8alpha, NKG2D, NKG2ACE and other markers that pooled cutaneous lymph node cells were sorted. Germline lookup yields CDR1 SGHDT and CDR2 FRDEAV. This CDR3 comprises 15 residues. Trimming cost V 4 bases and J 3 bases; bases outside gene matches: 4. The sequence was obtained from a C3H/HeJ mouse with alopecia areata. MHC haplotype: H2-k. Sequenced material: CD8+ T cells sorted from a lymph node. This chain uses TRBV14 with TRBJ1-4; 9 nucleotides line up with TRBD1. The CDR3 DNA, read in part, is TGTGCCAGCAGTCCCGGGACAGGGCCCAACGAA. Translating gives CASSPGTGPNE. The full CDR3 protein reads CASSPGTGPNERLFF.